A selection of T cell receptor beta chains follows, all from one sample in a study of blood T cell repertoires in COVID-19. The repertoire was sequenced with immunoSEQ multiplex PCR; TCRdb's copy has only in-frame clones and lacks some. The sample consists of 130,000 to 150,000 clones, roughly 90% of them appearing once. The sequenced material came from peripheral blood. The receptors stem from a human donor in a cohort sampled during active COVID-19. Each CDR3 is given with its conserved first and last residue. The order of the fields is D gene, J gene, V gene, clone size, CDR3 DNA, CDR3 protein. The D gene is left open where the match is weak. Part of the rows lack a size; the others show once, few, many or a class for expanded clones.

TRBD1 | TRBJ2-1 | TRBV7-9 | - | TGTGCCAGCGGATTTAGGACAGGCGCACCGGGAGAGCAGTTCTTC | CASGFRTGAPGEQFF
TRBD1 | TRBJ2-2 | TRBV18 | few | TGTGCCAGCTCACGAGGACAGGGAGGCGAGTCCGGGGAGCTGTTTTTT | CASSRGQGGESGELFF
TRBD2 | TRBJ2-7 | TRBV29-1 | - | TGCAGCGTTGATGGCGGGAGCACTCTCTACGAGCAGTACTTC | CSVDGGSTLYEQYF
TRBD2 | TRBJ2-7 | TRBV3-1/TRBV3-2 | - | TGTGCCAGCAGCCAACGGACTAGCTTATCCTACGAGCAGTACTTC | CASSQRTSLSYEQYF
- | TRBJ2-3 | TRBV2 | - | TGTGCCACCGTCCGGCGGCTCGGCACAGATACGCAGTATTTT | CATVRRLGTDTQYF
TRBD2 | TRBJ2-1 | TRBV10-1 | - | TGCGCCAGCAGTGAGTCGCTAGCGGGGGGGGGTCGGGAGCAGTTCTTC | CASSESLAGGGREQFF
TRBD1 | TRBJ1-6 | TRBV7-9 | - | TGTGCCAGCAGCGCCCGACAGGGAAGCAATTCACCCCTCCACTTT | CASSARQGSNSPLHF
- | TRBJ2-1 | TRBV18 | - | TGTGCCAGCTCACCACTAGCGGAGAGCTCCTACAATGAGCAGTTCTTC | CASSPLAESSYNEQFF
- | TRBJ1-1 | TRBV3-1/TRBV3-2 | - | TGTGCCAGCAGCCATGGGGGCGCGAACACTGAAGCTTTCTTT | CASSHGGANTEAFF
- | TRBJ2-1 | TRBV6-5 | - | TGTGCCAGTCAATCCGACAGAGACTCCTACAATGAGCAGTTCTTC | CASQSDRDSYNEQFF
TRBD1 | TRBJ2-5 | TRBV6-2/TRBV6-3 | few | TGTGCCAGCAGTGGAGACAGGGGCCAAGAGACCCAGTACTTC | CASSGDRGQETQYF
- | TRBJ1-5 | TRBV3-1/TRBV3-2 | few | TGTGCCAGCAGCCAAGATTTGTGGGCGTATAGCAATCAGCCCCAGCATTTT | CASSQDLWAYSNQPQHF
- | TRBJ2-1 | TRBV11-1 | few | TGTGCCAGCAGCTTAAAGGGGGATCGATACAATGAGCAGTTCTTC | CASSLKGDRYNEQFF
- | TRBJ1-6 | TRBV25-1 | few | TGTGCCAGCAGTGAATATGGAGGGGTTTCACCCCTCCACTTT | CASSEYGGVSPLHF
TRBD1 | TRBJ2-5 | TRBV5-4 | - | TGTGCCAGCAGCTTGGGGCAGGGGGCCTTGGGGGAGACCCAGTACTTC | CASSLGQGALGETQYF
- | TRBJ1-2 | TRBV15 | - | TGTGCCACCAGCAGACAGGTGCTTTATGGCTACACCTTC | CATSRQVLYGYTF
- | TRBJ2-2 | TRBV6-2/TRBV6-3 | - | TGTGCCAGCAGTTTCTTAGGGAGCACCGGGGAGCTGTTTTTT | CASSFLGSTGELFF
TRBD1 | TRBJ1-2 | TRBV9 | - | TGTGCCAGCAGCACCCAAACGACAGGGGCGGGCTATGGCTACACCTTC | CASSTQTTGAGYGYTF
TRBD1 | TRBJ2-1 | TRBV11-2 | - | TGTGCCAGCAGCTTAGAACTGGGACAGGTATACAATGAGCAGTTCTTC | CASSLELGQVYNEQFF
TRBD2 | TRBJ2-7 | TRBV7-9 | - | TGTGCCAGCAGCTTACCGGGACTAGCGGACGAGCAGTACTTC | CASSLPGLADEQYF
- | TRBJ2-1 | TRBV2 | - | TGTGCCAGCAGCGCCTTTCCCGGGATCGTTAATGAGCAGTTCTTC | CASSAFPGIVNEQFF
TRBD2 | TRBJ2-7 | TRBV4-2 | - | TGTGCCAGCAGCCAAGTGTATAGGCTAGCGGGACCGTACGAGCAGTACTTC | CASSQVYRLAGPYEQYF
TRBD1 | TRBJ2-2 | TRBV9 | once | TGTGCCAGCAGCGTCCGGGACAGGGGAACCGGGGAGCTGTTTTTT | CASSVRDRGTGELFF
TRBD2 | TRBJ2-3 | TRBV5-1 | - | TGCGCCAGCAGCTTGATTAACGCGGGGGGAGATACGCAGTATTTT | CASSLINAGGDTQYF
- | TRBJ1-4 | TRBV28 | - | TGTGCCAGCAGCCGCGGACAGAGAGCAACTAATGAAAAACTGTTTTTT | CASSRGQRATNEKLFF
- | TRBJ1-5 | TRBV20-1 | - | TGCAGTGCTAGTCACACAGGAAACAATCAGCCCCAGCATTTT | CSASHTGNNQPQHF
- | TRBJ1-1 | TRBV4-1 | - | TGCGCCAGCAGCCAAGATCAAGGGGAGGGGGCTGAAGCTTTCTTT | CASSQDQGEGAEAFF
TRBD1 | TRBJ2-4 | TRBV19 | - | TGTGCCAGTAGTGCCCGACAGGGATCGGGCATTCAGTACTTC | CASSARQGSGIQYF
- | TRBJ1-1 | TRBV5-8 | few | TGTGCCAGCAGCCCCGAGCCGGGGGGCACTGAAGCTTTCTTT | CASSPEPGGTEAFF
TRBD2 | TRBJ2-7 | TRBV5-4 | - | TGTGCCAGCAGCCGGACTAGCGGGAGGGAGATCGAGCAGTACTTC | CASSRTSGREIEQYF
- | TRBJ2-2 | TRBV5-6 | - | TGTGCCAGCAGCTTCTCAGCCGGAAGCGCGAACACCGGGGAGCTGTTTTTT | CASSFSAGSANTGELFF